This entry lists 8 T cell receptor beta chains sequenced from one sample in a study of blood T cell repertoires in COVID-19. TCRdb keeps only in-frame clones here, not all; method: immunoSEQ multiplex PCR. The data hold about 380,000 clones, with roughly 77% observed a single time. The specimen was peripheral blood. All receptors come from a human donor with acute or convalescent COVID-19. The donor label of this sample is uncertain.

The chain couples TRBV6-6 to TRBJ2-7; 7 nucleotides match TRBD1. The CDR3 contains 12 residues. CDR1 is MNHNY, CDR2 SVGAGI, per germline (reference sequence). Losses at the gene ends were 1 base for V and 9 bases for J; bases not matched to a gene: 3. The CDR3 loop reads CASSYFRDRQYF. CDR3 DNA: TGTGCCAGCAGTTACTTCCGGGACAGGCAGTACTTC.

The V gene is TRBV6-5, the J gene TRBJ2-1, with 7 positions matching TRBD2. This CDR3 has 15 amino acids. V shed 6 bases, J shed 3 bases, and the junction held 8 bases outside the gene matches. Germline loops: CDR1 MNHEY, CDR2 SVGAGI. The CDR3, as DNA: TGTGCCAGCAGGGACGGGGAGGGTGGCTACAATGAGCAGTTCTTC. It is translated as CASRDGEGGYNEQFF.

The chain couples TRBV19 to TRBJ2-4; D is unclear. Per the germline V gene, CDR1 is LNHDA and CDR2 is SQIVND (reference sequence). This CDR3 has 16 amino acids. V was shortened by 5 bases and J by 8 bases, with 22 bases between the two germline ends. The CDR3 bases are TGTGCCAGTAGTTCACAGCTCCCCGACCCCCCGGACATTCAGTACTTC. Translating it yields CASSSQLPDPPDIQYF. Together with reference TRBV19 and TRBJ2-4, the CDR3 gives the full variable domain: DGGITQSPKYLFRKEGQNVTLSCEQNLNHDAMYWYRQDPGQGLRLIYYSQIVNDFQKGDIAEGYSVSREKKESFPLTVTSAQKNPTAFYLCASSSQLPDPPDIQYFGAGTRLSVL.

The chain employs TRBV4-1 and TRBJ2-5; D not resolved. V was clipped by 1 base and J by 5 bases, with 8 bases between them. This CDR3 has 13 amino acids. Germline-derived CDR1 and CDR2 are MGHRA and YSYEKL. CDR3 sequence: CASSQGRRETQYF. The CDR3 DNA follows: TGCGCCAGCAGCCAAGGAAGGCGGGAGACCCAGTACTTC.

This rearrangement joins TRBV6-5 to TRBJ1-5; D remains unclear. V dropped 6 bases and J dropped 7 bases, with 13 bases sitting between them. Germline lookup yields CDR1 MNHEY and CDR2 SVGAGI. The CDR3 extends over 13 amino acids. CDR3 amino acids: CASRHGPAQPQHF. The DNA of the CDR3 is TGTGCCAGCAGACATGGGCCGGCGCAGCCCCAGCATTTT.

This clone was seen more than once but under ten times. Other DNA sequences in the same sample also yield this CDR3. The V call is TRBV7-9, the J call TRBJ1-5, with D uncertain. The CDR3 extends over 14 amino acids. Trimming pared 1 base from V and 3 bases from J, leaving 7 bases between. Germline V gene data show CDR1 as SEHNR and CDR2 as FQNEAQ (reference sequence). Here the CDR3 reads CASSLGGNNQPQHF. The CDR3 DNA reads as TGTGCCAGCAGCTTAGGAGGGAACAATCAGCCCCAGCATTTT. The whole variable domain, filled in from reference TRBV7-9 and TRBJ1-5, reads DTGVSQNPRHKITKRGQNVTFRCDPISEHNRLYWYRQTLGQGPEFLTYFQNEAQLEKSRLLSDRFSAERPKGSFSTLEIQRTEQGDSAMYLCASSLGGNNQPQHFGDGTRLSIL.

The chain has TRBV5-1 and TRBJ1-2; D possibly corresponds to TRBD1 (5 bases). The V gene's germline CDR1 is SGHRS and CDR2 YFSETQ. This CDR3 region has 15 residues. Trimming pared 3 bases from V and 5 bases from J, leaving 17 bases between. The CDR3 here is CASSSGRARTYGYTF. The CDR3 DNA is TGCGCCAGCAGCTCTGGCAGGGCCCGTACATATGGCTACACCTTC.

This rearrangement joins TRBV6-1 to TRBJ2-3; TRBD1 agrees at 10 bases. V lost 4 bases and J lost 8; bases outside the gene matches: 18. The CDR3 totals 18 residues. Germline-derived CDR1 and CDR2 are MNHNS and SASEGT. The CDR3 sequence is CASSGLPSTGGSGGTQYF. The DNA for the CDR3 is TGTGCCAGCAGTGGCCTCCCGTCGACAGGGGGCAGTGGGGGTACGCAGTATTTT.